This T cell receptor beta chain derives from a study of T and B cells in COVID-19 patients. At the level of the study: Critical illness requiring mechanical ventilation or extracorporeal membrane oxygenation affected about 65% of the 20 active-infection patients.

General observations from the study: Early severe-case samples and blood from mildly ill patients during symptoms were in short supply.

BIOMED2 TRB-A/B primer pools were used in multiplex TRB PCR. In TCRdb, the multiplex PCR reads were re-called with MiXCR into one record per CDR3 protein. The top ten clones hold almost 7% of a sample with some 14,000 distinct CDR3 sequences, over 25% of them seen once. This clonotype was seen at least ten times. The antigen remains undetermined. Each TRB amplification used about 220-500 ng of genomic DNA from blood. The sample comprised blood. The TCR comes from a human donor who had recovered from COVID-19.

The CDR3 sequence is CASSYSVSYEQYF. CDR3 DNA sequence: TGTGCCAGCAGTTACTCGGTCTCCTACGAGCAGTACTTC. The V and J genes are TRBV6-5 and TRBJ2-7, with D unclear. The V end was cut by 0 bases, the J end by 0 bases, with 3 bases between. The germline gives CDR1 MNHEY, CDR2 SVGAGI. The CDR3 covers 13 residues.